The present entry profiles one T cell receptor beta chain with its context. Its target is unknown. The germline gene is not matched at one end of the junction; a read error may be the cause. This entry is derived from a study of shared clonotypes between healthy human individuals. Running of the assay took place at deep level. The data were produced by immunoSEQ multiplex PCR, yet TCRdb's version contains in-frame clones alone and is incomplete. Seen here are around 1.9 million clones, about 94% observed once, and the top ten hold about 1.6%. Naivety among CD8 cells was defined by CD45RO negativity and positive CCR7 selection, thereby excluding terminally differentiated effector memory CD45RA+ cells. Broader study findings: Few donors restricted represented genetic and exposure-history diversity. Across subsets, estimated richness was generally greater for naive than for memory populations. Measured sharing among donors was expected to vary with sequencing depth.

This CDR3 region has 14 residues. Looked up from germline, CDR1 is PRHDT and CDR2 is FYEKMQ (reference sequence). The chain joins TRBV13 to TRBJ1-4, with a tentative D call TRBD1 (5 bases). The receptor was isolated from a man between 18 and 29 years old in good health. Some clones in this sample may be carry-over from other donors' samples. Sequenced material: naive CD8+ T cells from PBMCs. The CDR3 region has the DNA TGTGCCAGCAGCCTAGGGGTTTCGGGTGAAAAACTGTTTTTT. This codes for CASSLGVSGEKLFF. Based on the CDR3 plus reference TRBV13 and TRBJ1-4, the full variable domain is AAGVIQSPRHLIKEKRETATLKCYPIPRHDTVYWYQQGPGQDPQFLISFYEKMQSDKGSIPDRFSAQQFSDYHSELNMSSLELGDSALYFCASSLGVSGEKLFFGSGTQLSVL.